The table lists the clone carrying this T cell receptor beta chain with many counts. Its antigen is still unknown. This entry belongs to a study of T cell repertoires in cytomegalovirus infection. Study overall: Both CMV infection and a matching HLA type were indicated by public TCR beta signatures.

The germline V and J ends were trimmed by 8 bases and 2 bases, with 13 bases remaining between them. Germline V gene lookup returns CDR1 MDHEN and CDR2 SYDVKM. The CDR3 runs 13 residues. Study-wide results and limits: The ex vivo response was dominated by HLA-C-restricted CMV-specific TCR beta clonotypes.

A single record per CDR3 protein comes from TCRdb applying MiXCR to the reads. The repertoire holds roughly 500,000 distinct CDR3 sequences, 11% seen once, with about 9.4% in the top ten. This TCR was recovered from a human donor in good health (CMV status not recorded). Some clones in this sample may be carry-over from other donors' samples. The rearrangement joins TRBV28 to TRBJ2-7, with D maybe TRBD1 (6 bases). The sequencing input was PBMCs. This CDR3 reads CASEQGSPYEQYF. CDR3 nucleotides: TGTGCCAGCGAACAGGGATCCCCCTACGAGCAGTACTTC.